This TCR beta chain was obtained from a study of cytomegalovirus exposure and HLA in healthy donors. V lost 7 bases to trimming and J lost 6 bases; unmatched junction nucleotides: 10. Germline values: CDR1 MNHNS, CDR2 SASEGT. This CDR3 contains 15 residues. In the case of this clone: The target antigen is unknown.

The PCR employed 60 Vbeta primers together with 13 Jbeta primers. Produced via immunoSEQ multiplex PCR; TCRdb's table is partial and in-frame only. The data hold about 190,000 clones, with about nine tenths observed a single time. Study-level results: Listed as cytomegalovirus-associated were around 160 TCR beta chains.

This clonotype originated in a boy between 2 and 10 years old in good health and CMV-seronegative. J is TRBJ2-2 and V is TRBV6-1; TRBD1 matches at 8 bases. Sequenced material: PBMCs. CDR3 nucleotide sequence: TGTGCCAGCATCGGTCTCCCAGGGGGCTCCGGGGAGCTGTTTTTT. As protein: CASIGLPGGSGELFF.